A selection of T cell receptor beta chains follows, all from one sample in a study of spatial heterogeneity in lung cancer. TCRdb re-called the 5' RACE reads through MiXCR, storing one row per CDR3 protein. Altogether some 55,000 distinct CDR3 sequences are present, about 6.3% being singletons, with the ten largest covering roughly 14%. The sample consisted of PBMCs, taken at surgery. These receptors were taken from a female donor with early-stage non-small cell lung cancer. Both conserved end residues are part of each CDR3. A D gene is named only where the DNA matches it firmly. Clone size is shown for a subset of rows, as once, few, many or a class of expanded clone.

clone size: few; D gene: -; V gene: TRBV7-2; J gene: TRBJ2-4; CDR3 DNA: TGTGCCAGCAGCTTAGAGGGGACCAAAAACATTCAGTACTTC; CDR3 protein: CASSLEGTKNIQYF
clone size: many; D gene: -; V gene: TRBV6-5; J gene: TRBJ1-1; CDR3 DNA: TGTGCCAGCAGGTTCCCGAACACTGAAGCTTTCTTT; CDR3 protein: CASRFPNTEAFF
clone size: medium-sized; D gene: -; V gene: TRBV28; J gene: TRBJ2-7; CDR3 DNA: TGTGCCAGCAGTTTATCACTAGAGAGTGAACCGTCCTACGAGCAGTACTTC; CDR3 protein: CASSLSLESEPSYEQYF
clone size: many; D gene: -; V gene: TRBV21-1; J gene: TRBJ1-6; CDR3 DNA: TGTGCCAGCAGCACCCCAGTGGCTTCACCCCTCCACTTT; CDR3 protein: CASSTPVASPLHF
clone size: many; D gene: -; V gene: TRBV18; J gene: TRBJ2-1; CDR3 DNA: TGTGCCAGCTCACCACCGGGTTCGGGGGTCTACAATGAGCAGTTCTTC; CDR3 protein: CASSPPGSGVYNEQFF
clone size: many; D gene: TRBD2; V gene: TRBV28; J gene: TRBJ2-1; CDR3 DNA: TGTGCCAGCAGTCCCCCGGGACTAGCTGGAGGCAATGAGCAGTTCTTC; CDR3 protein: CASSPPGLAGGNEQFF
clone size: few; D gene: TRBD1; V gene: TRBV5-5; J gene: TRBJ2-7; CDR3 DNA: TGTGCCAGCAGCTCGGACAGGATCTACGAGCAGTACTTC; CDR3 protein: CASSSDRIYEQYF
clone size: -; D gene: -; V gene: TRBV21-1; J gene: TRBJ1-4; CDR3 DNA: TGTGCCAGCAGCAAAGCGGGGGAAGCGGAGACAACTAATGAAAAACTGTTTTTT; CDR3 protein: CASSKAGEAETTNEKLFF
clone size: many; D gene: TRBD1; V gene: TRBV7-9; J gene: TRBJ2-5; CDR3 DNA: TGTGCCAGCAGCCGGGACAGGGGGCGTCAAGAGACCCAGTACTTC; CDR3 protein: CASSRDRGRQETQYF
clone size: many; D gene: -; V gene: TRBV9; J gene: TRBJ2-3; CDR3 DNA: TGTGCCAGCAGCGTAGCGTTCCCAGATACGCAGTATTTT; CDR3 protein: CASSVAFPDTQYF
clone size: many; D gene: TRBD2; V gene: TRBV12-3/TRBV12-4; J gene: TRBJ2-1; CDR3 DNA: TGTGCCAGCGGACGGGAGGTAAACTACAATGAGCAGTTCTTC; CDR3 protein: CASGREVNYNEQFF
clone size: few; D gene: -; V gene: TRBV6-1; J gene: TRBJ2-3; CDR3 DNA: TGTGCCAGCAGTGAAAGGGACTCCACAGATACGCAGTATTTT; CDR3 protein: CASSERDSTDTQYF
clone size: few; D gene: -; V gene: TRBV3-1; J gene: TRBJ1-2; CDR3 DNA: TGTGCCAGCAGCCAAGAGCTGGGGAGGAGTCTCTGGGGCTACACCTTC; CDR3 protein: CASSQELGRSLWGYTF
clone size: -; D gene: -; V gene: TRBV6-5; J gene: TRBJ2-1; CDR3 DNA: TGTGCCAGCAGCCCTCCCGGGGGAGGTGAGCAGTTCTTC; CDR3 protein: CASSPPGGGEQFF
clone size: few; D gene: -; V gene: TRBV29-1; J gene: TRBJ2-5; CDR3 DNA: TGCAGCGTTGAAGATCGAGAGACCCAGTACTTC; CDR3 protein: CSVEDRETQYF
clone size: few; D gene: TRBD1; V gene: TRBV12-3/TRBV12-4; J gene: TRBJ1-5; CDR3 DNA: TGTGCCAGCAGATCCTCCACAGGGGCACAGCCCCAGCATTTT; CDR3 protein: CASRSSTGAQPQHF
clone size: -; D gene: TRBD1; V gene: TRBV2; J gene: TRBJ2-1; CDR3 DNA: TGTGCCAGCAGACCGGACAGGGTACGTGGTGAGCAGTTCTTC; CDR3 protein: CASRPDRVRGEQFF
clone size: few; D gene: -; V gene: TRBV5-1; J gene: TRBJ1-3; CDR3 DNA: TGCGCCAGCAGCTTTTCACAGGGTAGCTCTGGAAACACCATATATTTT; CDR3 protein: CASSFSQGSSGNTIYF
clone size: many; D gene: -; V gene: TRBV6-5; J gene: TRBJ1-6; CDR3 DNA: TGTGCCAGCAGTTACGGTTACCCCGGGTCCCATAATTCACCCCTCCACTTT; CDR3 protein: CASSYGYPGSHNSPLHF
clone size: few; D gene: -; V gene: TRBV4-1; J gene: TRBJ2-1; CDR3 DNA: TGCGCCAGCAGCCAAGAAAGGACCCCCTCCTACAATGAGCAGTTCTTC; CDR3 protein: CASSQERTPSYNEQFF
clone size: many; D gene: -; V gene: TRBV9; J gene: TRBJ2-5; CDR3 DNA: TGTGCCAGCAGCGCGGGACACTCAAGGGGAGAGACCCAGTACTTC; CDR3 protein: CASSAGHSRGETQYF
clone size: few; D gene: -; V gene: TRBV7-9; J gene: TRBJ2-7; CDR3 DNA: TGTGCCAGCAGCTCTGGACAGATTTACGAGCAGTACTTC; CDR3 protein: CASSSGQIYEQYF
clone size: many; D gene: -; V gene: TRBV9; J gene: TRBJ2-7; CDR3 DNA: TGTGCCAGCAGCCCCGGGGACGGAACCTACGAGCAGTACTTC; CDR3 protein: CASSPGDGTYEQYF
clone size: many; D gene: TRBD1; V gene: TRBV19; J gene: TRBJ2-5; CDR3 DNA: TGTGCCAGTAGTGGGACAGAGCAAGAGACCCAGTACTTC; CDR3 protein: CASSGTEQETQYF
clone size: -; D gene: TRBD1; V gene: TRBV2; J gene: TRBJ2-3; CDR3 DNA: TGTGCCAGCAGTAGACAGGGAACAGATACGCAGTATTTT; CDR3 protein: CASSRQGTDTQYF
clone size: -; D gene: -; V gene: TRBV27; J gene: TRBJ2-2; CDR3 DNA: TGTGCCAGCAAGCAAGGGGCCCCCGGGGAGCTGTTTTTT; CDR3 protein: CASKQGAPGELFF
clone size: many; D gene: TRBD2; V gene: TRBV10-2; J gene: TRBJ2-7; CDR3 DNA: TGCGCCACCCGTTTGAAAGCGGGAGGGCCGGTCGAGCAGTACTTC; CDR3 protein: CATRLKAGGPVEQYF
clone size: many; D gene: TRBD2; V gene: TRBV20-1; J gene: TRBJ2-3; CDR3 DNA: TGCAGTGTCACCAGGGTGGGGGAGGGCCGTTCGGATACGCAGTATTTT; CDR3 protein: CSVTRVGEGRSDTQYF
clone size: -; D gene: -; V gene: TRBV5-1; J gene: TRBJ1-5; CDR3 DNA: TGCGCCAGCAGCTTGGGCGGTTTCGGTCAGCCCCAGCATTTT; CDR3 protein: CASSLGGFGQPQHF
clone size: many; D gene: -; V gene: TRBV29-1; J gene: TRBJ1-4; CDR3 DNA: TGCAGCGTGGGGGATGCAACTAATGAAAAACTGTTTTTT; CDR3 protein: CSVGDATNEKLFF
clone size: many; D gene: -; V gene: TRBV7-9; J gene: TRBJ2-6; CDR3 DNA: TGTGCCAGCAGCCCGACAGGCGCCTCTGGGGCCAACGTCCTGACTTTC; CDR3 protein: CASSPTGASGANVLTF
clone size: few; D gene: -; V gene: TRBV5-1; J gene: TRBJ2-4; CDR3 DNA: TGCGCCAGCAGCAGCGGGACAGGTCGCATGGGGAACATTCAGTACTTC; CDR3 protein: CASSSGTGRMGNIQYF
clone size: many; D gene: TRBD1; V gene: TRBV10-3; J gene: TRBJ1-1; CDR3 DNA: TGTGCCACGGACCAGGGGGGGTACACTGAAGCTTTCTTT; CDR3 protein: CATDQGGYTEAFF
clone size: many; D gene: -; V gene: TRBV10-3; J gene: TRBJ1-1; CDR3 DNA: TGTGCCATCAGTACCCGATCGATACAGAACACTGAAGCTTTCTTT; CDR3 protein: CAISTRSIQNTEAFF
clone size: many; D gene: -; V gene: TRBV10-1; J gene: TRBJ1-1; CDR3 DNA: TGCGCCAGCATGGCGGGGTTTAACACTGAAGCTTTCTTT; CDR3 protein: CASMAGFNTEAFF
clone size: many; D gene: -; V gene: TRBV28; J gene: TRBJ1-4; CDR3 DNA: TGTGCCAGCAGTTTATCCCGACAACAACTGTTTTTT; CDR3 protein: CASSLSRQQLFF
clone size: few; D gene: -; V gene: TRBV5-1; J gene: TRBJ2-2; CDR3 DNA: TGCGCCAGCAGCTCTGACGATGTGAGCACCGGGGAGCTGTTTTTT; CDR3 protein: CASSSDDVSTGELFF
clone size: few; D gene: -; V gene: TRBV6-1; J gene: TRBJ1-1; CDR3 DNA: TGTGCCAGCAGTGAAACCCCAAACACTGAAGCTTTCTTT; CDR3 protein: CASSETPNTEAFF
clone size: many; D gene: -; V gene: TRBV6-6; J gene: TRBJ1-2; CDR3 DNA: TGTGCCAGCAGTTACCCCCTCGGCTACACCTTC; CDR3 protein: CASSYPLGYTF